This T cell receptor (beta chain) is from a study of shared clonotypes between healthy human individuals. Repertoires were generated with immunoSEQ multiplex PCR, while TCRdb's copy carries only in-frame clones and drops some. This sample has hundreds of thousands of clones; approximately 79% occur once, and the top ten carry roughly 1.7%. Germline V lookup: CDR1 SNHLY, CDR2 FYNNEI. V gave up 9 bases and J gave up 3 bases, with 15 bases separating them. This CDR3 spans 14 amino acids. The chain couples TRBV2 to TRBJ1-5; tentatively, D is TRBD1 (5 bases). The TCR was taken from a woman aged 25 to 39 in good health. Sequencing input: memory CD4+ T cells sorted from blood. Subset here: CD45RA-negative fraction. The DNA of the CDR3 is TGTGCCAGTGGGGGGAGCCGGATCAATCAGCCCCAGCATTTT. Its protein is CASGGSRINQPQHF.